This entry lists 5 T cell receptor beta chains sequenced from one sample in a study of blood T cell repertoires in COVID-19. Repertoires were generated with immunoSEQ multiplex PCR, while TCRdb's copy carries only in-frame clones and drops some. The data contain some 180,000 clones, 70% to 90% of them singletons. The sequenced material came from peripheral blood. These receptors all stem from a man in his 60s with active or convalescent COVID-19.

CDR3 DNA: TGTGCCAGCAGCCAGAAAATCAGCGGGGGGCAAACCTCCTACGAGCAGTACTTC. It specifies CASSQKISGGQTSYEQYF. The V and J genes are TRBV4-2 and TRBJ2-7, with TRBD2 matching 9 bases. The CDR3 loop spans 18 amino acids. CDR1 and CDR2 (germline): LGHNA, YNFKEQ. Germline trimming cut 3 bases from V and 0 bases from J; bases unmatched to any gene: 12.

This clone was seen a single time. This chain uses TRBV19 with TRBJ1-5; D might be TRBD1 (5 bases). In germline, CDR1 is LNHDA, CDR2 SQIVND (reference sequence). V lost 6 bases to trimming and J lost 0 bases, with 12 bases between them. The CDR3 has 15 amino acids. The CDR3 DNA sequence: TGTGCCAGTAGCGATACAGGTTATAGCAATCAGCCCCAGCATTTT. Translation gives CASSDTGYSNQPQHF.

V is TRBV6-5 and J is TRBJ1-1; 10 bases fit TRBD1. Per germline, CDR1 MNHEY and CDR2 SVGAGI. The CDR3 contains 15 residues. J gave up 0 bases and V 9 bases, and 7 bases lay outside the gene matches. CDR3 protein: CASRLDRGMNTEAFF. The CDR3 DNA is TGTGCCAGTCGCTTGGACAGGGGGATGAACACTGAAGCTTTCTTT.

This chain's CDR3 is CASSQDLGLAGYTGELFF. The CDR3 bases are TGTGCCAGCAGCCAAGATTTGGGACTAGCGGGGTACACCGGGGAGCTGTTTTTT. This chain joins TRBV3-1 (or the pseudogene TRBV3-2) and TRBJ2-2; TRBD2 matches at 13 bases. This CDR3 has 18 amino acids. Trimming cost V 0 bases and J 3 bases; bases outside gene matches: 4. CDR1 and CDR2 (germline): LGHDT, YNNKEL (reference sequence).

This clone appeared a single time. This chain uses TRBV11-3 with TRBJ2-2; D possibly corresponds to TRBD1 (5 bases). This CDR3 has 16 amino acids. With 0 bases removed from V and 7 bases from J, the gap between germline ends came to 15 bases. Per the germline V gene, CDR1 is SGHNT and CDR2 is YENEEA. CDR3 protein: CASSLDRQGRIGELFF. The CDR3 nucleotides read TGTGCCAGCAGCTTAGATCGTCAGGGAAGGATCGGGGAGCTGTTTTTT.